A selection of T cell receptor beta chains follows, all from one sample in a study of blood T cell repertoires in COVID-19. The method was immunoSEQ multiplex PCR; TCRdb's version includes in-frame clones alone and lacks a portion of them. The sample lists approximately 330,000 clones; approximately 86% were seen once. Sequenced material: PBMCs or T cells enriched from blood (not recorded which). The receptors come from a woman in her thirties or forties with acute COVID-19. Both conserved end residues are trimmed from each CDR3.

TRBJ2-7	TRBV4-2	ASSQVSVRTSGIYEQY
TRBJ1-5	TRBV2	ASSSDSNQPQH
TRBJ2-3	TRBV7-2	ASSRDFTDTQY
TRBJ1-4	TRBV7-2	ASSTDRYSTNEKLF
TRBJ1-2	TRBV19	ASSIGEEGYT
TRBJ1-2	TRBV6-5	ASSYSDRASRYT
TRBJ1-5	TRBV27	ASSLRRRDKDQPQH
TRBJ2-5	TRBV19	ASSTGTSGAGETQY
TRBJ1-2	TRBV3-1/TRBV3-2	ASSQAVTGGIYGYT
TRBJ2-2	TRBV18	ASSPFANTGELF
TRBJ1-2	TRBV7-6	ASSLDLGEGYT
TRBJ1-5	TRBV7-2	ASSARTGGDQPQH
TRBJ2-3	TRBV18	ASSPPSRTSTDTQY
TRBJ1-1	TRBV20-1	SASRGDTEAF
TRBJ2-5	TRBV28	ASSYTSGRTQPTEETQY
TRBJ1-3	TRBV3-1/TRBV3-2	ASSPGQVSGNTIY
TRBJ2-2	TRBV2	ASSEAGLAGAGELF
TRBJ2-1	TRBV19	ASSRNRGRNEQF
TRBJ1-6	TRBV4-3	ASSQVAGGASPLH
TRBJ1-1	TRBV5-1	ASSLGGYWTDEAF
TRBJ2-4	TRBV7-9	ASSSGDSGFPNPKNIQY
TRBJ1-1	TRBV3-1/TRBV3-2	ASSQGTGGQPAF
TRBJ1-1	TRBV7-3	ASSNSGQGKAEAF
TRBJ2-3	TRBV3-1/TRBV3-2	ASSQDPAGADTQY
TRBJ2-1	TRBV7-9	ASSLGVGPPNEQF
TRBJ1-4	TRBV5-1	ASSWGTGNLNEKLF
TRBJ1-1	TRBV19	ASGGLRERRTEAF
TRBJ1-4	TRBV7-3	ASSVGIRGSGEKLF
TRBJ2-4	TRBV4-1	ASSQDDPAGIAKNIQY
TRBJ2-5	TRBV5-4	ASSHRGLAEETQY
TRBJ1-1	TRBV29-1	SVTGQTQEAF
TRBJ1-2	TRBV4-3	ASSPQSRGAGGYT
TRBJ1-2	TRBV7-9	ASSLSAGGSYGYT
TRBJ2-7	TRBV6-6	ASSFEGGPSYEQY
TRBJ2-1	TRBV6-2/TRBV6-3	ASSYSGGSEF
TRBJ2-3	TRBV5-1	ASSLVTSGGAVSDTQY
TRBJ1-1	TRBV4-2	ASSQGDRADTEAF
TRBJ1-1	TRBV27	ASSLGGMNTEAF
TRBJ2-5	TRBV10-3	AISGTSVRETQY
TRBJ2-5	TRBV5-1	ASSSGTSQVTQY
TRBJ1-3	TRBV7-9	ASSSNPVGNTIY
TRBJ1-2	TRBV18	ASSPRDRNYGYT